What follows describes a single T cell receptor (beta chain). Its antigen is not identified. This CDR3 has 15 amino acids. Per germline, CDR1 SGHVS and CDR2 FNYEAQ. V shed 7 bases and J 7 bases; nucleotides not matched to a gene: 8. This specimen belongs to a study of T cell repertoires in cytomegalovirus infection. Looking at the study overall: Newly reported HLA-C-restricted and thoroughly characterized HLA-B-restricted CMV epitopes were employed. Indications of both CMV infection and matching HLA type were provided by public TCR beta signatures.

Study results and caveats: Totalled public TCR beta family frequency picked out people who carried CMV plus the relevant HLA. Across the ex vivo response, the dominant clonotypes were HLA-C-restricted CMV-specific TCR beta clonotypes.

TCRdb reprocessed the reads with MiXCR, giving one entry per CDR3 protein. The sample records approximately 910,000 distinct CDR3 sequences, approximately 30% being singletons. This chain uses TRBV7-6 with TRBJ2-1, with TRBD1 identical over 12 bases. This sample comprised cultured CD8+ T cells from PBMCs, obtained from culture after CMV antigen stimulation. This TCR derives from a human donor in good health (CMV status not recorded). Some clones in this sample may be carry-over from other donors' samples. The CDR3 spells CASISRDRGLNEQFF. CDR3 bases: TGTGCCAGCATAAGTCGGGACAGGGGGCTTAATGAGCAGTTCTTC.